This T cell receptor beta chain stems from a study of T cells expressing NK-cell markers. The overall study: Of eight sequenced donors, seven were HCMV-seropositive and one HCMV-seronegative.

The CDR3 sequence is 14 residues long. Regarding the study as a whole: Questions lingered over whether expanded NKG2C+ T cell clones were HCMV-specific. These same clonotypes (in a few donors) also led the CD3+CD56-NKG2C+ fraction.

Making the TCR beta cDNA relied on 5'RACE template switching with UMIs. TCRdb re-called the 5' RACE reads; every CDR3 protein appears as one record, without DNA. The sample table includes roughly 160,000 distinct CDR3 sequences. Regarding this clonotype: Antigen unknown.

This rearrangement joins TRBV12-3 or TRBV12-4 to TRBJ1-4. The clonotype was recovered from a man aged 18 to 69 in good health. Sequencing input: blood T cells: a sorted CD56 or NKG2C T cell subset, CD4+ or CD8+ T cells, or bulk PBMC T cells (not recorded which). The CDR3 sequence: CASSPRIGNEKLFF.